This paragraph covers one T cell receptor (beta chain) sequence. The entry originates in a study of T cell repertoires in cytomegalovirus infection. Germline V lookup: CDR1 SGHRS, CDR2 YFSETQ. With 7 bases removed from V and 0 bases from J, the gap between germline ends came to 11 bases. This CDR3 comprises 14 residues. TCRdb re-analysed the reads in MiXCR, keeping a single row per CDR3 protein. The sample yields about 230,000 distinct CDR3 sequences, 6.5% seen once. The chain recombines TRBV5-1 with TRBJ2-1, with unresolved D. The sample taken for sequencing was PBMCs. The TCR was taken from a human donor in good health (CMV status not recorded). Some clones in this sample may be carry-over from other donors' samples. CDR3 sequence: CASFRLDSYNEQFF. CDR3 sequence (DNA): TGCGCCAGCTTCCGGTTGGACTCCTACAATGAGCAGTTCTTC.